This TCR beta chain was captured by sequencing in a study of T cells in Graves' hyperthyroidism and ophthalmopathy. Germline V gene sequence: CDR1 SGHVS, CDR2 FQNEAQ. V was pared by 1 base and J by 1 base, with 8 bases of the junction left unmatched. The CDR3 is 18 residues long. This clonotype showed up just a few times. Amplification of TCR beta CDR3 regions used RNA as the template. Researchers ran a first-round RT-PCR on the TCR CDR3 using the HTBI primer set. TCRdb used MiXCR to reprocess the multiplex PCR reads, holding one entry per CDR3 protein. This sample has fewer than 900,000 distinct CDR3 sequences, with around 15% found just once.

The TCR comes from a man aged 18 to 29 with Graves' hyperthyroidism. The V gene is TRBV7-8, the J gene TRBJ2-1; 9 bases are shared with TRBD2. The sample taken for sequencing was blood. The CDR3 DNA sequence: TGTGCCAGCAGCTTAGGGGTTGCTAGCGGGACTTCCTACAATGAGCAGTTCTTC. Encoded protein: CASSLGVASGTSYNEQFF.